The sequence of this T cell receptor beta chain was determined in a study of blood T cell repertoires in COVID-19. Study overall: Researchers got acute and convalescent COVID-19 samples from the United States, Italy and Spain.

The CDR3 spans 15 residues. Germline CDR1 and CDR2: LNHDA and SQIVND (reference sequence). Trimming removed 1 base at V and 7 bases at J, with 14 bases between. Assay: immunoSEQ multiplex PCR; the TCRdb copy retains only in-frame clones and omits some. The table has about 100,000 clones, 80% to 90% seen once. The sample consisted of peripheral blood. This TCR derives from an elderly man with active or convalescent COVID-19. The chain employs TRBV19 and TRBJ2-1, with TRBD2 as a possible D gene (6 bases). In nucleotides, the CDR3 is TGTGCCAGTAGTATAGGAGGCGGGAAAAATAATGAGCAGTTCTTC. Amino acids: CASSIGGGKNNEQFF.